These 16 T cell receptor beta chains were sequenced from one sample in a study of OX40 agonist ivuxolimab in advanced cancers. Profiled with immunoSEQ multiplex PCR; TCRdb holds only in-frame clones, not every one. The sample includes about 94,000 clones, around 90% of them seen just once. Sequenced material: CD4+ or CD8+ T cells sorted from blood, taken in a trial of the OX40 agonist ivuxolimab. These receptor sequences come from an adult with an advanced solid tumor such as melanoma, head and neck, liver or kidney cancer.

The chain employs TRBV5-1 and TRBJ1-3, with D possibly matching TRBD1 (6 bases). CDR1 and CDR2 (germline): SGHRS, YFSETQ. Trimming pared 4 bases from V and 0 bases from J, leaving 11 bases between. This CDR3 has 15 amino acids. CDR3 in DNA: TGCGCCAGCAGCCAGGAGGGGGTCTCTGGAAACACCATATATTTT. Its translation: CASSQEGVSGNTIYF.

In DNA, the CDR3 is TGCGCCAGCACCCTAACGGGACAGGGGGCAAACAATGAGCAGTTCTTC. This encodes CASTLTGQGANNEQFF. The V call is TRBV5-1, the J call TRBJ2-1, with 12 bases identical to TRBD1. This CDR3 has 16 amino acids. V dropped 6 bases and J dropped 5; count of bases not matched to a gene: 9. The germline CDR1 and CDR2 sequences are SGHRS and YFSETQ.

This chain uses TRBV27 with TRBJ2-2; 15 nucleotides match TRBD2. CDR1 is MNHEY, CDR2 SMNVEV, per germline (reference sequence). The V gene end was trimmed by 0 bases and the J gene end by 2 bases; junction bases not matched to a gene: 7. The CDR3 loop spans 20 amino acids. In DNA, the CDR3 is TGTGCCAGCAGTTTATCCGGGACTAGCGGGGGGCGGTTAAACACCGGGGAGCTGTTTTTT. This sequence encodes CASSLSGTSGGRLNTGELFF.

This chain links TRBV19 with TRBJ1-1; unclear D gene. Germline values: CDR1 LNHDA, CDR2 SQIVND (reference sequence). Trimming stripped 5 bases from V and 11 bases from J, with 15 bases between. The CDR3 sequence is 12 residues long. The CDR3 protein is CASSLDALGAFF. In DNA, the CDR3 is TGTGCCAGTAGTTTGGACGCCCTTGGGGCTTTCTTT.

This clone appeared a few times. The chain joins TRBV15 to TRBJ1-2; D unclear. The CDR3 is made up of 14 amino acids. The V gene lost 1 base and the J gene lost 0 bases, with 6 bases spanning the gap. CDR1 and CDR2 (germline): LNHNV, YYDKDF (reference sequence). CDR3 nucleotides: TGTGCCACCAGCAGAGCGGACCCTAACTATGGCTACACCTTC. Its protein product is CATSRADPNYGYTF. Full variable domain (rest looked up from reference TRBV15 and TRBJ1-2): DAMVIQNPRYQVTQFGKPVTLSCSQTLNHNVMYWYQQKSSQAPKLLFHYYDKDFNNEADTPDNFQSRRPNTSFCFLDIRSPGLGDTAMYLCATSRADPNYGYTFGSGTRLTVV.

This chain uses TRBV5-4 with TRBJ2-1, with D perhaps TRBD2 (6 bases). The CDR3 loop spans 15 amino acids. Germline CDR1 reads SGHNT; CDR2 reads YYREEE (reference sequence). Trimming pared 0 bases from V and 7 bases from J, leaving 14 bases between. This chain's CDR3 is CASSLAGTGVNEQFF. The CDR3 coding sequence is TGTGCCAGCAGCTTGGCCGGGACTGGGGTGAATGAGCAGTTCTTC.

The chain joins TRBV9 to TRBJ1-5; D not resolved. The V end was cut by 4 bases, the J end by 5 bases, with 16 bases between. The CDR3 extends over 15 amino acids. Germline assignment: CDR1 SGDLS and CDR2 YYNGEE. The CDR3 DNA sequence: TGTGCCAGCAGCTCCCGATCGGGGAAAGATCAGCCCCAGCATTTT. Translating it yields CASSSRSGKDQPQHF.

This chain connects TRBV9 to TRBJ2-6; D is unclear. V gave up 0 bases and J gave up 7 bases, with 20 bases separating them. The CDR3 runs to 18 residues. CDR1 and CDR2 (germline): SGDLS, YYNGEE. The CDR3 reads CASSVGSVEGLRANVLTF. CDR3 nucleotides: TGTGCCAGCAGCGTAGGTTCCGTTGAAGGGTTAAGAGCCAACGTCCTGACTTTC.

The V gene is TRBV25-1, the J gene TRBJ1-4; D possibly corresponds to TRBD1 (6 bases). V was pared by 6 bases and J by 10 bases, with 21 bases between. The germline gives CDR1 MGHDK, CDR2 SYGVNS. The length of the CDR3 is 15 residues. CDR3 nucleotide sequence: TGTGCCAGCAGCGATCCCGACAGGTTGTTTGGAAAACTGTTTTTT. As protein: CASSDPDRLFGKLFF.

This chain joins TRBV30 and TRBJ2-2; D remains unclear. Trimming removed 4 bases from V and 7 bases from J, with 10 bases in between. Per the germline V gene, CDR1 is GTSNPN and CDR2 is SVGIG (reference sequence). This CDR3 has 12 amino acids. As DNA, the CDR3 is TGTGCCTGGATGAAAGGCCGCGGGGAGCTGTTTTTT. Translation gives CAWMKGRGELFF.

The gene calls are TRBV25-1 and TRBJ2-7; perhaps TRBD2 as D (5 bases). Trimming pared 5 bases from V and 2 bases from J, leaving 10 bases between. The length of the CDR3 is 13 residues. The germline gives CDR1 MGHDK, CDR2 SYGVNS. As DNA, the CDR3 is TGTGCCAGCAGTCAGAGGGCACCCTACGAGCAGTACTTC. Its protein product is CASSQRAPYEQYF.

This clone was detected once. This sequence joins TRBV29-1 and TRBJ2-7; D is undetermined. The CDR3 totals 13 residues. V lost 3 bases and J 0 bases, leaving 9 bases between the germline ends. CDR1 SQVTM and CDR2 ANQGSEA come from the germline V gene. CDR3 amino acids: CSVEALSSYEQYF. The DNA for the CDR3 is TGCAGCGTTGAGGCCCTGAGCTCCTACGAGCAGTACTTC.

The chain has TRBV7-2 and TRBJ2-5; D might be TRBD2 (7 bases). The V end lost 5 bases, the J end lost 1 base, and 17 bases lay between the germline ends. The CDR3 contains 16 residues. Germline V gives CDR1 SGHTA, CDR2 FQGNSA. The DNA of the CDR3 is TGTGCCAGCAGCCTAGGGGGGGGCGGTTTCCAAGAGACCCAGTACTTC. This sequence encodes CASSLGGGGFQETQYF.

The sample holds one count of this clone. The rearrangement joins TRBV4-1 to TRBJ1-6; no clear D gene. The CDR3 has 16 amino acids. The germline V and J ends were trimmed by 4 bases and 3 bases, with 13 bases remaining between them. Germline CDR1 and CDR2: MGHRA and YSYEKL. For the CDR3, the DNA is TGCGCCAGCAGCCGCCAGGTGATTGACTATAATTCACCCCTCCACTTT. Translation: CASSRQVIDYNSPLHF.

The chain employs TRBV4-2 and TRBJ2-3; 9 nucleotides match TRBD2. In germline, CDR1 is LGHNA, CDR2 YNFKEQ. The CDR3 loop spans 17 amino acids. Trimming at V came to 0 bases and at J to 3 bases, leaving 7 bases not matched to a gene. The CDR3 DNA is TGTGCCAGCAGCCAAGATCCGGCGCGGGGGGGAACAGATACGCAGTATTTT. Translating it yields CASSQDPARGGTDTQYF.

This chain uses TRBV5-6 with TRBJ2-3; a weak D match, TRBD1 (6 bases). V shed 2 bases and J shed 10 bases, with 14 bases lying between them. Per germline, CDR1 SGHDT and CDR2 YYEEEE. This CDR3 has 13 residues. The CDR3 protein is CASSLIGGPSQYF. Here the CDR3 DNA reads TGTGCCAGCAGCTTAATAGGGGGACCCTCGCAGTATTTT.